Only a few counts were recorded for the clone carrying this TCR beta chain. Antigen: not known. The sample comes from a study of T-cell memory formation after mild COVID-19. On the study more broadly: TCR clustering was largely donor specific. General study results and limits: Pre-infection memory contained some responding clones, which suggested that cross-reactive memory had joined. Clones contracting day 15 to 85 were balanced CD4/CD8; later expanders leaned CD4+.

5'RACE, which relied on constant-segment primers, yielded TCR alpha and TCR beta cDNA libraries carrying sample barcodes and UMIs. TCRdb analysed the 5' RACE reads with MiXCR anew, one entry per CDR3 protein. The table shows a few hundred thousand distinct CDR3 sequences, with around a fifth occurring only once. The CDR3 is 14 amino acids. Germline V CDR1 and CDR2: MNHEY, SVGAGI. V lost 0 bases and J lost 5, with 7 bases in between. What was sequenced was PBMCs or a T cell subset sorted from them (not recorded which). The genes are TRBV6-5 and TRBJ2-2, with D perhaps being TRBD1 or TRBD2 (5 bases each). This clonotype was sampled from an adult woman who had mild COVID-19 (a few samples of this study predate the infection). Cell type and time point are not known. The CDR3 region is CASSYSRGTGELFF. In DNA, the CDR3 is TGTGCCAGCAGTTACTCGAGGGGAACCGGGGAGCTGTTTTTT.